This record covers a single T cell receptor (beta chain). Clones were sequenced by immunoSEQ multiplex PCR, and TCRdb holds only the in-frame ones, with some missing. The profile shows around 160,000 clones, 84% of them singletons. The data belong to a study of blood T cell repertoires in COVID-19. Study summary: The United States, Italy and Spain supplied acute and convalescent COVID-19 samples.

The germline CDR1 and CDR2 sequences are MNHNS and SASEGT. The CDR3 has 16 amino acids. The trim removed 4 bases at V and 1 base at J, leaving 7 bases unmatched. The chain employs TRBV6-1 and TRBJ2-3, with 8 bases fitting TRBD1. What was sequenced was peripheral blood. The TCR sequence derives from a human donor in a cohort sampled during active COVID-19. The DNA for the CDR3 is TGTGCCAGCAGTGCACACAGGGGGGAGGGCACAGATACGCAGTATTTT. Amino acid sequence: CASSAHRGEGTDTQYF.